This entry describes one T cell receptor (beta chain). The method was immunoSEQ multiplex PCR; TCRdb's version includes in-frame clones alone and lacks a portion of them. The sample consists of approximately 300,000 clones, over 75% of them appearing once. This specimen belongs to a study of blood T cell repertoires in COVID-19. Germline assignment: CDR1 LGHNA and CDR2 YSLEER. The CDR3 covers 16 residues. With 2 bases clipped from V and 2 bases from J, the junction kept 3 bases outside the gene matches. This receptor was identified in a woman between 25 and 40 years old with COVID-19, enrolled during active disease. This rearrangement joins TRBV4-3 to TRBJ2-3, with 11 bases lining up with TRBD2. Material: peripheral blood. CDR3 residues: CASSQTSGSFTDTQYF. CDR3 sequence (DNA): TGCGCCAGCAGCCAAACTAGCGGGAGTTTCACAGATACGCAGTATTTT.